These T cell receptor beta chains were read from a single sample in a study of Ad26.COV2.S vaccination and SARS-CoV-2 variants. Using immunoSEQ multiplex PCR, the repertoire was profiled, and TCRdb retains in-frame clones only, with some absent. Of about 280,000 clones in the sample, about 87% were seen once. Sequencing was performed on peripheral blood, taken in a trial of Ad26.COV2.S vaccine versus placebo. The receptors were sampled from a person aged 18 to 65 who received the Ad26.COV2.S COVID-19 vaccine or a placebo. The CDR3 runs from the conserved cysteine through the conserved F or W.

TRBV2	TRBJ1-5	CASSSRGQGRNQPQHF
TRBV7-3	TRBJ1-2	CASSLKKFRTSPLPKAWDYGYTF
TRBV7-9	TRBJ2-3	CASILGAYGNTDTQYF
TRBV2	TRBJ1-2	CASSEGGYNYGYTF
TRBV2	TRBJ2-2	CAPRLASTGELFF
TRBV7-9	TRBJ1-3	CASTERGLENAIYF
TRBV5-4	TRBJ2-5	CASSLGLNRGETQYF
TRBV30	TRBJ2-5	CAWSVIVGGAGETQYF
TRBV30	TRBJ1-3	CAWMGQSLLSGNTIYF
TRBV29-1	TRBJ2-7	CSVRDTRYWEQYF
TRBV2	TRBJ2-7	CASRNYEQYF